Included here is one TCR beta chain sequence, with context. The antigen is not known. Sequencing was performed with immunoSEQ multiplex PCR; in TCRdb, only in-frame clones are kept and a portion is missing. The sample has about 680,000 clones; more than 80% are singletons. This entry belongs to a study of Ad26.COV2.S vaccination and SARS-CoV-2 variants. For the study at large: The study gave Ad26.COV2.S intramuscularly, once or twice 56 days apart.

The study's findings and limits: Those who received vaccine or placebo ended up with similar non-spike TCR breadth. An underestimation of total T cell responses may have resulted from the TCR breadth and depth analyses.

Treatment denoted: around 19 received Ad26.COV2.S at low or high dose, single or two shots; roughly five received placebo; per-sample allocation not given. Sampling was performed 63 days after the first vaccine or placebo injection. The donor's status was that of an adult aged 18-55 years in Boston. The sequenced sample was peripheral blood, obtained in a trial of Ad26.COV2.S vaccine versus placebo. The source is a person between 18 and 60 years old who received the Ad26.COV2.S COVID-19 vaccine or a placebo.

CDR3 residues: CATAGRVSYEQYF. CDR3 nucleotides: TGTGCCACGGCAGGGAGGGTTTCCTACGAGCAGTACTTC. The J gene is TRBJ2-7, the V gene TRBV19; TRBD2 matches at 7 bases. Trimming cost V 10 bases and J 1 base; bases outside gene matches: 7. CDR1 is LNHDA and CDR2 is SQIVND in the germline V gene (reference sequence). The CDR3 has 13 residues.